The 2 T cell receptor beta chains below all came from one sample that was sequenced in a study of T cells after yellow fever vaccination. One entry per CDR3 protein results from TCRdb running MiXCR on the 5' RACE reads. The sample has about 230,000 distinct CDR3 sequences; less than 7.5% are singletons. The sample in question was CD4+ T cells sorted from PBMCs, obtained on the day of the yellow fever booster vaccination. These TCRs come from a man aged 30 to 39 who received the YFV17D yellow fever vaccine.

This clonotype was recorded many times. This chain uses TRBV20-1 with TRBJ2-2; D may be TRBD2 (5 bases). The CDR3 extends over 14 amino acids. CDR1 is DFQATT, CDR2 SNEGSKA, per germline (reference sequence). V shed 5 bases and J shed 1 base, with 11 bases lying between them. CDR3 sequence: CSAEGLGNTGELFF. The DNA of the CDR3 is TGCAGTGCTGAGGGCCTCGGGAACACCGGGGAGCTGTTTTTT.

This clonotype was detected ten times or more. This chain connects TRBV29-1 to TRBJ2-3; TRBD2 aligns across 7 bases. The CDR3 covers 13 residues. V lost 7 bases and J lost 5; bases outside the gene matches: 9. Germline V gives CDR1 SQVTM, CDR2 ANQGSEA. The CDR3 here is CSASSGTGDTQYF. The CDR3 bases are TGCAGCGCCTCAAGCGGGACGGGAGATACGCAGTATTTT.